Listed below are T cell receptor beta chains from one sample, sequenced in a study of T cell clones after liver transplantation. Assay: immunoSEQ multiplex PCR; the TCRdb copy retains only in-frame clones and omits some. The table shows some 75,000 clones, with 80% occurring only once. This specimen consisted of CD4+ T cells from blood, obtained before liver transplant. The receptors shown here come from a human donor who received a liver transplant. Each CDR3 is given with its conserved first and last residue. Fields, in order: V gene, J gene, D gene, clone size, CDR3 protein, CDR3 DNA. A D gene is named only where the DNA matches it firmly. A clone size is listed for some rows: how often the clone was seen (once, few, many), or a class if it is expanded.

V: TRBV6-1; J: TRBJ2-7; D: .; size: .; CDR3: CASSGWTPGSYEQYF; DNA: TGTGCCAGCAGTGGCTGGACACCCGGGTCCTACGAGCAGTACTTC
V: TRBV11-2; J: TRBJ1-5; D: .; size: .; CDR3: CASSPSGGGNQPQHF; DNA: TGTGCCAGCAGCCCCAGTGGGGGGGGCAATCAGCCCCAGCATTTT
V: TRBV19; J: TRBJ2-1; D: TRBD1; size: .; CDR3: CASSPRDRDYNEQFF; DNA: TGTGCCAGTAGCCCCCGGGACAGGGATTACAATGAGCAGTTCTTC
V: TRBV11-2; J: TRBJ1-3; D: .; size: .; CDR3: CASSPSRRDIYF; DNA: TGTGCCAGCAGCCCATCCCGGCGGGACATATATTTT
V: TRBV27; J: TRBJ2-4; D: TRBD2; size: .; CDR3: CASSLVSGRNIQYF; DNA: TGTGCCAGCAGTTTAGTTAGCGGGAGGAACATTCAGTACTTC
V: TRBV4-3; J: TRBJ2-7; D: .; size: few; CDR3: CASSQEVQTYEQYF; DNA: TGCGCCAGCAGCCAGGAGGTCCAAACCTACGAGCAGTACTTC
V: TRBV2; J: TRBJ2-5; D: TRBD1; size: .; CDR3: CASRGGQGTETQYF; DNA: TGTGCCAGCAGGGGGGGACAGGGAACAGAGACCCAGTACTTC
V: TRBV11-2; J: TRBJ1-1; D: TRBD1; size: .; CDR3: CASSSQTGGGTEAFF; DNA: TGTGCCAGCAGCTCACAAACAGGGGGCGGCACTGAAGCTTTCTTT
V: TRBV6-1; J: TRBJ2-2; D: .; size: .; CDR3: CASSDTRKGTGELFF; DNA: TGTGCCAGCAGTGACACAAGGAAGGGCACCGGGGAGCTGTTTTTT
V: TRBV7-3; J: TRBJ2-3; D: .; size: .; CDR3: CASSRDPSTDTQYF; DNA: TGTGCCAGCTCCCGGGACCCTAGCACAGATACGCAGTATTTT
V: TRBV19; J: TRBJ2-7; D: .; size: .; CDR3: CASQTGAYEQYF; DNA: TGTGCCAGTCAGACAGGAGCCTACGAGCAGTACTTC
V: TRBV5-4; J: TRBJ2-3; D: TRBD2; size: .; CDR3: CASSLARSGSGNTQYF; DNA: TGTGCCAGCAGCTTGGCCCGGAGCGGGAGTGGGAATACGCAGTATTTT
V: TRBV7-2; J: TRBJ2-3; D: .; size: .; CDR3: CASSLATAEDTQYF; DNA: TGTGCCAGCAGCTTAGCCACAGCAGAAGATACGCAGTATTTT
V: TRBV6-5; J: TRBJ1-5; D: .; size: few; CDR3: CASSRRQNNQPQHF; DNA: TGTGCCAGCAGTAGACGACAGAACAATCAGCCCCAGCATTTT
V: TRBV11-3; J: TRBJ2-2; D: .; size: .; CDR3: CASSPGAANTGELFF; DNA: TGTGCCAGCAGCCCCGGGGCGGCGAACACCGGGGAGCTGTTTTTT
V: TRBV7-9; J: TRBJ1-1; D: .; size: .; CDR3: CASSSRRENTEAFF; DNA: TGTGCCAGCAGCTCCCGACGGGAAAACACTGAAGCTTTCTTT
V: TRBV5-4; J: TRBJ1-4; D: .; size: .; CDR3: CASSFRSGGDEKLFF; DNA: TGTGCCAGCAGCTTTAGAAGTGGGGGCGACGAAAAACTGTTTTTT
V: TRBV14; J: TRBJ1-1; D: .; size: .; CDR3: CASSQDLGRGAFF; DNA: TGTGCCAGCAGCCAAGATCTGGGGAGAGGGGCTTTCTTT
V: TRBV19; J: TRBJ2-2; D: .; size: .; CDR3: CASSILRGSTGELFF; DNA: TGTGCCAGTAGTATCTTGCGGGGAAGCACCGGGGAGCTGTTTTTT
V: TRBV7-8; J: TRBJ2-5; D: .; size: once; CDR3: CASGTTQETQYF; DNA: TGTGCCAGCGGAACAACCCAAGAGACCCAGTACTTC